The rows below give T cell receptor beta chains drawn from one sample of a study of blood T cell repertoires in COVID-19. The assay was immunoSEQ multiplex PCR, and TCRdb's table has in-frame clones only and misses some. Here the sample spans tens of thousands of clones, 76% being singletons. Sequences were obtained from peripheral blood. All receptors come from a man in his 70s with active or convalescent COVID-19. Both conserved end residues are part of each CDR3.

TRBV4-1	TRBJ1-4	CASTPRSLGEKLFF
TRBV5-1	TRBJ2-3	CASSLGRGGAVDTQYF
TRBV7-3	TRBJ2-2	CASNAGGTGELFF
TRBV28	TRBJ1-3	CASSSPTGEGNTIYF
TRBV2	TRBJ2-1	CASKVRVVQNEQFF
TRBV12-3/TRBV12-4	TRBJ1-1	CATKEVTGAFF
TRBV12-3/TRBV12-4	TRBJ2-1	CASRPGWDEQFF
TRBV18	TRBJ2-1	CASSNREGYEQFF
TRBV7-2	TRBJ2-7	CASSPRTGSSYEQYF
TRBV2	TRBJ1-1	CARQGKENTEAFF
TRBV6-5	TRBJ2-5	CASTLGGPQETQYF
TRBV6-1	TRBJ1-4	CASSEVVFDGGNEKLFF
TRBV30	TRBJ1-3	CAWSYDSSGNTIYF
TRBV11-2	TRBJ2-1	CASSLGLNNEQFF
TRBV28	TRBJ1-1	CASRSGGQENTEAFF
TRBV3-1/TRBV3-2	TRBJ2-3	CASSQDLGAGGPDTQYF
TRBV30	TRBJ1-3	CAWCWGQGDNTIYF
TRBV6-6	TRBJ2-1	CASSYSGSSYNEQFF
TRBV2	TRBJ2-1	CASTSDGNNEQFF
TRBV27	TRBJ1-2	CASRPVGGLRYTF
TRBV2	TRBJ1-4	CASLGRDEKLFF
TRBV7-6	TRBJ2-7	CASSSRQGEQYF
TRBV7-8	TRBJ1-6	CASRPAAGSPLHF
TRBV10-2	TRBJ1-2	CASSEPGGITDSGINYGYTF
TRBV2	TRBJ1-5	CASTQQSNQPQHF
TRBV9	TRBJ1-5	CASSGGQADQPQHF
TRBV5-4	TRBJ2-7	CASSLSGGDSYEQYF
TRBV4-1	TRBJ1-3	CASSQTMHAGNTIYF
TRBV27	TRBJ2-2	CASSLRQGAAPGELFF
TRBV5-1	TRBJ1-4	CASSLVPGRDEKLFF
TRBV6-5	TRBJ1-1	CASSLRAGRVTEAFF
TRBV6-6	TRBJ1-2	CASSMNRGDYGYTF
TRBV2	TRBJ2-7	CASKGTGQGEQYF
TRBV7-3	TRBJ2-7	CASSFGEGYEQYF
TRBV28	TRBJ1-2	CASSSGRGNYYGYTF
TRBV28	TRBJ1-5	CASSLMVESNQPQHF
TRBV5-1	TRBJ1-4	CASSRTGGLDLEKLFF
TRBV28	TRBJ1-6	CASSPPPGLSSPLHF
TRBV7-9	TRBJ2-5	CASGQTAETQYF
TRBV3-1/TRBV3-2	TRBJ2-5	CASSQRTGGETQYF
TRBV18	TRBJ1-1	CASSPQGDEAFF
TRBV11-2	TRBJ2-1	CASSLDPAGAFYNEQFF
TRBV28	TRBJ2-6	CASSPGQFTSGANVLTF
TRBV4-1	TRBJ1-4	CASGRTGTIYERLFF
TRBV7-2	TRBJ1-1	CASSSTSAGVEAFF
TRBV27	TRBJ2-7	CASGAPGTAYEQYF
TRBV14	TRBJ1-1	CASSLARGSTEAFF
TRBV11-2	TRBJ2-2	CASSLAGSSDRELFF
TRBV12-3/TRBV12-4	TRBJ1-6	CASGRQGRSPLHF
TRBV10-1	TRBJ2-2	CASSEVAGGPTGELFF